This T cell receptor beta chain was recovered during a study of T-cell reconstitution after alpha-beta-depleted transplantation in children. Study-wide findings and caveats: From surviving recipient T cells and thymic progenitors came the high day-60 TCRbeta diversity observed in some patients. Approximately two months post-transplant, alpha-beta T cells reportedly originated from several hundred expanded graft clones. T-cell counts and diversity at one year post-transplant came mainly from newly produced T cells.

About this clonotype itself: The target antigen is unknown.

Unique molecular identifiers were used in preparing the TCRbeta library. TCRdb redid the calling of the PCR reads with MiXCR, one entry per CDR3 protein. Here the sample spans approximately 980,000 distinct CDR3 sequences, less than 30% being singletons. This CDR3 comprises 13 residues. Germline V gene data show CDR1 as MNHEY and CDR2 as SMNVEV (reference sequence). V was pared by 5 bases and J by 4 bases, with 12 bases between. The genes are TRBV27 and TRBJ2-7; D remains ambiguous. This clonotype was obtained from a boy under two years old who had a stem cell transplant for SCID, so the T cells may come from the graft donor. Sample: PBMCs, mostly from graft donor cells, taken 360 days after TCRalphabeta/CD19-depleted stem cell transplant. As DNA, the CDR3 is TGTGCCAGCAGTCCCCATCCGAAATACGAGCAGTACTTC. Amino acids: CASSPHPKYEQYF.